This TCR beta chain is from a study of Ad26.COV2.S vaccination and SARS-CoV-2 variants (dated by TCRdb to about 2021). For context, the study as a whole: Sequencing of the TCRbeta repertoire served to evaluate the specificity and breadth of SARS-CoV-2-reactive T cell receptors following Ad26.COV2.S vaccination. A total of 32 samples were included in the TCR-sequenced set, comprising 19 Ad26.COV2.S vaccine recipients, 5 placebo recipients and 8 SARS-CoV-2 convalescent individuals.

On the study overall, not on this receptor specifically: Vaccine and placebo recipients had comparable non-spike TCR breadth, which fits with the vaccine containing only spike. After vaccination, substantial breadth of spike-specific CD8+ and CD4+ T cell responses was reported. Higher spike-specific TCR breadth was observed in Ad26.COV2.S recipients than in placebo recipients (P = 0.0014). According to the authors, total T cell responses may have been underestimated by the TCR breadth and depth analyses.

Via the germline V gene (reference sequence), CDR1 is LGHDT and CDR2 YNNKEL. From its cysteine to its phenylalanine, the CDR3 spans 15 amino acids. The CDR3 DNA has 45 bases and is translated from base 1. The germline ends are 14 bases apart after V is trimmed by 1 base and J by 5 bases. The immunoSEQ Assay was used to sequence TCRbeta CDR3 regions. After extraction, genomic DNA underwent amplification by bias-controlled multiplex PCR, followed by high-throughput sequencing. In the authors' own workflow: To quantify the absolute abundance of each unique TCRbeta CDR3 region, sequences were collapsed and filtered. T cell fraction was estimated by normalizing TCRbeta template counts to usable DNA, which was measured by amplifying reference genes present in all nucleated cells. Repertoire TCRs were annotated as SARS-CoV-2-specific when V gene, CDR3 amino acid sequence and J gene were exactly matched to a known reactive TCR set. The reference SARS-CoV-2 TCR set was obtained from MIRA and was filtered for enrichment in COVID-19-positive ImmuneCODE repertoires, whereby public or cross-reactive TCRs were removed. Drawing on the MIRA antigens, annotated TCRs were analysed further at the level of specific ORF or position within ORF. Breadth was defined as annotated unique rearrangements over total unique productive rearrangements; depth was the summed frequency of those rearrangements. Group comparisons of TCR breadth used two-sided Wilcoxon rank-sum tests. What TCRdb holds here is the immuneACCESS table cut down to in-frame rearrangements. Part of the clones is not present; checked against another copy, under half of the missing clones reflect an unresolved V gene, and the others are unexplained. V and J calls and clone size are as listed in that table; D and trimming were resolved from the DNA. The sample table records roughly 180,000 clones; 70% to 90% of these occur just once. The ten largest make up more than 4.5% of the sample.

A note on this clone: The antigen this receptor binds is unknown. There are no base qualities to consult, and no much larger clone falls within one base.

The time point label on this specimen signifies: individuals recovered from natural SARS-CoV-2 infection. This TCR was sampled from a human donor who had recovered from COVID-19. The input for sequencing was peripheral blood, taken after recovery from COVID-19. The chain employs TRBV3-1 (or the pseudogene TRBV3-2) and TRBJ1-1, with the D gene not clear enough to name. Here the CDR3 is given as CASSQVVRVGTEAFF. The DNA reads as follows: TGTGCCAGCAGCCAAGTAGTGCGGGTCGGGACTGAAGCTTTCTTT.